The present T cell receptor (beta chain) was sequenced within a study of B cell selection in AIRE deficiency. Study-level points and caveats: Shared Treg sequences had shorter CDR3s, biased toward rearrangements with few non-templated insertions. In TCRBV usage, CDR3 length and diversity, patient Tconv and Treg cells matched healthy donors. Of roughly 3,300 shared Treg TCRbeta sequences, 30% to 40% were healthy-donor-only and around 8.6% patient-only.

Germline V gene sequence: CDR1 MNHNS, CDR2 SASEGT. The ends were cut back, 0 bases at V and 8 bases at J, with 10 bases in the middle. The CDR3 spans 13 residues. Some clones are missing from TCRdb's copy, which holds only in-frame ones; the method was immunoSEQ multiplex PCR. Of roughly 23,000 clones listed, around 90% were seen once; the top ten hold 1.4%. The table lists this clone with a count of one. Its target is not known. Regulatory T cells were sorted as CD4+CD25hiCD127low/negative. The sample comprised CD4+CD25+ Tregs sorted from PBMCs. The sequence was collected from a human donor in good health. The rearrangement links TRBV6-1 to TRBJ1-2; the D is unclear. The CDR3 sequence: CASSEARSSGYTF. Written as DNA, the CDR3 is TGTGCCAGCAGTGAAGCACGATCTTCCGGCTACACCTTC.